This record concerns one T cell receptor (beta chain) sequence. The antigen is undetermined. The data belong to a study of a mutant IDH1 vaccine in newly diagnosed glioma. Study background: The study started vaccination 4-6 weeks after radiotherapy alone, or with temozolomide cycles.

Time point of the sample: week 11, during vaccination. Topical imiquimod accompanied each vaccine dose, which consisted of 300 ug of mutant IDH1 20-mer peptide. The data were produced by immunoSEQ multiplex PCR, yet TCRdb's version contains in-frame clones alone and is incomplete. Among more than 50,000 clones listed, over 75% were seen once. The CDR3 has 15 residues. V dropped 5 bases and J dropped 3 bases, with 15 bases sitting between them. From germline, CDR1 is SEHNR and CDR2 FQNEAQ (reference sequence). This specimen consisted of PBMCs, obtained from a glioma patient whose treatment included an IDH1 peptide vaccine. The source is a man in his forties or fifties with glioma. The rearrangement uses TRBV7-9 and TRBJ2-3, with D perhaps matching TRBD2 (6 bases). The CDR3 loop reads CASSPVAEGTDTQYF. In DNA, the CDR3 is TGTGCCAGCAGCCCCGTAGCGGAGGGTACAGATACGCAGTATTTT.